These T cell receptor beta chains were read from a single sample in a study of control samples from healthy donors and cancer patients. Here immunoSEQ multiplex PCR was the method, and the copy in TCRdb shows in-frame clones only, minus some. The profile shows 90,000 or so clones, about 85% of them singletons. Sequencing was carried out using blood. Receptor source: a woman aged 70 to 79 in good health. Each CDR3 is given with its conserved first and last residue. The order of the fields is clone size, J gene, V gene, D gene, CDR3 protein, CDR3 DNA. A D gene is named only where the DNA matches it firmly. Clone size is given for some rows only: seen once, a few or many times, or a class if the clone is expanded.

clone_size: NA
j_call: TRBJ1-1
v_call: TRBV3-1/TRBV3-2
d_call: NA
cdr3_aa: CASSQDQMSSSEAFF
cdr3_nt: TGTGCCAGCAGCCAAGATCAGATGAGTTCAAGTGAAGCTTTCTTT

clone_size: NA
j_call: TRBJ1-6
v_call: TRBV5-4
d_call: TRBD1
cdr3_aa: CASSFRDRGLNSPLHF
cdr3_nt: TGTGCCAGCAGCTTCCGGGACAGGGGGCTGAATTCACCCCTCCACTTT

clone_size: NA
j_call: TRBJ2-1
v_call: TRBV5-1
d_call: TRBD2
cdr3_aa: CASSLTVSGAYNEQFF
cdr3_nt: TGCGCCAGCAGCTTGACGGTTAGCGGGGCCTACAATGAGCAGTTCTTC

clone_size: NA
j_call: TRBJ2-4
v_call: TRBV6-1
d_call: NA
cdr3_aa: CASSEGAKRAKNIQYF
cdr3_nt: TGTGCCAGCAGTGAGGGGGCAAAACGCGCCAAAAACATTCAGTACTTC

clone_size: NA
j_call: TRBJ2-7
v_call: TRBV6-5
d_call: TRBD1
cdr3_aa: CASSSATGGKYF
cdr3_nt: TGTGCCAGCAGTTCAGCCACAGGGGGAAAGTACTTC

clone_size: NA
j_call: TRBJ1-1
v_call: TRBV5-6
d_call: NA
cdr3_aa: CASSKNTRGAFF
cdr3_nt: TGTGCCAGCAGCAAGAACACCCGGGGAGCTTTCTTT

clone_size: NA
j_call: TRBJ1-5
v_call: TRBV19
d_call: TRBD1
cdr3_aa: CASSTRQGGGNQPQHF
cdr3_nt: TGTGCCAGTAGTACGCGACAGGGCGGGGGTAATCAGCCCCAGCATTTT

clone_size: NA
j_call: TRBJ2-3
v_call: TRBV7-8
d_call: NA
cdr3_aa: CASSTEGVLGTQYF
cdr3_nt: TGTGCCAGCAGTACGGAGGGGGTGTTAGGCACGCAGTATTTT

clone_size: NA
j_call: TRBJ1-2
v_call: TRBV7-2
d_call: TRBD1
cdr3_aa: CASSGRTGEGGYTF
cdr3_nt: TGTGCCAGCAGCGGAAGGACAGGGGAAGGTGGCTACACCTTC

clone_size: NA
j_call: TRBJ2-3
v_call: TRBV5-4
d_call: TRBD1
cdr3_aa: CASSPGTGGGGTDTQYF
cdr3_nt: TGTGCCAGCAGCCCCGGGACAGGGGGCGGGGGCACAGATACGCAGTATTTT

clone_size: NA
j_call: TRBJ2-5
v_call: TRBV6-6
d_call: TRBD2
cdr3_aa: CASSYGTSGAEGTQYF
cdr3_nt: TGTGCCAGCAGTTACGGGACTAGCGGGGCCGAGGGGACCCAGTACTTC

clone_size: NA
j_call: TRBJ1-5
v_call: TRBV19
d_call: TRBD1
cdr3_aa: CASSNPPTGGFNQPQHF
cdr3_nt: TGTGCCAGTAGTAACCCTCCGACAGGGGGCTTCAATCAGCCCCAGCATTTT

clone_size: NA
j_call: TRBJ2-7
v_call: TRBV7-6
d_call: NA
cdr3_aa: CASSPGGTLHEQYF
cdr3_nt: TGTGCCAGCAGCCCAGGGGGGACTCTGCACGAGCAGTACTTC

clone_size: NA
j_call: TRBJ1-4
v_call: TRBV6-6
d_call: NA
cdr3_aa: CATLRTELNEKLFF
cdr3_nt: TGTGCCACCCTGCGGACAGAATTAAATGAAAAACTGTTTTTT

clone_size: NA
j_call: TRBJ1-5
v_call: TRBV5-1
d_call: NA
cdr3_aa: CASSLGTIDQPQHF
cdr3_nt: TGCGCCAGCAGCTTAGGCACTATAGATCAGCCCCAGCATTTT

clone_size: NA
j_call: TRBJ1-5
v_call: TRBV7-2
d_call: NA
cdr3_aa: CASSSTGNQPQHF
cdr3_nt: TGTGCCAGCAGCTCAACAGGGAATCAGCCCCAGCATTTT

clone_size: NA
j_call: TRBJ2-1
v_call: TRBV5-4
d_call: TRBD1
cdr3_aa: CASSPGQSSYNEQFF
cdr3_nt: TGTGCCAGCAGCCCGGGACAGAGCTCCTACAATGAGCAGTTCTTC

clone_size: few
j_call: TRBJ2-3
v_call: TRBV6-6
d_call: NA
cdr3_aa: CASSYRETDTQYF
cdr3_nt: TGTGCCAGCAGTTACAGGGAGACAGATACGCAGTATTTT

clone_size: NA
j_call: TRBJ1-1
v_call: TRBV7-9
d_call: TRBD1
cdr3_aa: CASSRPGQMNTEAFF
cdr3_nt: TGTGCCAGCAGCCGTCCGGGACAGATGAACACTGAAGCTTTCTTT

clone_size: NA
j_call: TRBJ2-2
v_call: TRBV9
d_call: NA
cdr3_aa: CASSITGSGTGELFF
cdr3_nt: TGTGCCAGCAGCATAACAGGGAGCGGCACCGGGGAGCTGTTTTTT

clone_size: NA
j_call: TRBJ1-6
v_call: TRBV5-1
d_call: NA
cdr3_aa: CASSSNGQNNSPLHF
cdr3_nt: TGCGCCAGCAGCTCCAATGGACAAAATAATTCACCCCTCCACTTT

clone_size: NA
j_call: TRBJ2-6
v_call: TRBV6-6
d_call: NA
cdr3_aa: CASSRRQDPHRSGANVLTF
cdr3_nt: TGTGCCAGCAGTCGTCGACAGGACCCCCACCGCTCTGGGGCCAACGTCCTGACTTTC

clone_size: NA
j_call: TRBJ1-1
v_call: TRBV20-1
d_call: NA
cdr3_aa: CSAREPRQAFF
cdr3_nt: TGCAGTGCTAGAGAACCCAGACAGGCTTTCTTT

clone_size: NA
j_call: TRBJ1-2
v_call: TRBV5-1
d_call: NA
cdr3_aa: CASSLAQGYGYTF
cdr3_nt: TGCGCCAGCAGCTTGGCCCAGGGGTATGGCTACACCTTC

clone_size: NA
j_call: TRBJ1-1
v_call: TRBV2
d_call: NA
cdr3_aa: CASLPGRSSEAFF
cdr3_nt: TGTGCCAGCCTCCCGGGACGAAGCTCTGAAGCTTTCTTT

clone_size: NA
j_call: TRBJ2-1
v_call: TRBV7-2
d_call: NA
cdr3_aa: CASSLVWGERNNEQFF
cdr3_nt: TGTGCCAGCAGCTTAGTATGGGGGGAGAGAAACAATGAGCAGTTCTTC

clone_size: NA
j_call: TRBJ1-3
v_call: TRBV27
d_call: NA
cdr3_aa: CASRARGFSGNTIYF
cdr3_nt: TGTGCCAGCAGAGCTAGGGGTTTTTCTGGAAACACCATATATTTT

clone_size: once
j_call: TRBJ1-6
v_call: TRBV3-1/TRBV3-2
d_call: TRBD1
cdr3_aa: CASSQGGTGASPLHF
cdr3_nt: TGTGCCAGCAGCCAAGGGGGGACAGGGGCTTCACCCCTCCACTTT

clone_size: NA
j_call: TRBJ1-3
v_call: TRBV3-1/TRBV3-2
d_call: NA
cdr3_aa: CASSQVMGVLGGNTIYF
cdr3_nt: TGTGCCAGCAGCCAAGTCATGGGCGTTTTGGGAGGAAACACCATATATTTT

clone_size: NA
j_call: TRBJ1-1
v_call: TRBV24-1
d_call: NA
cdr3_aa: CATSDLWQGYTEAFF
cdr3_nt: TGTGCCACCAGTGATTTGTGGCAGGGGTACACTGAAGCTTTCTTT

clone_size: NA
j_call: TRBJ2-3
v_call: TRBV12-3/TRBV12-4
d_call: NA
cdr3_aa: CASSLGMTDTQYF
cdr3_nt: TGTGCCAGCAGTTTAGGGATGACAGATACGCAGTATTTT

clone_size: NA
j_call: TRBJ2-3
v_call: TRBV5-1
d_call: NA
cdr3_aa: CASSLNERTDTQYF
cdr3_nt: TGCGCCAGCAGCTTGAACGAGCGCACAGATACGCAGTATTTT

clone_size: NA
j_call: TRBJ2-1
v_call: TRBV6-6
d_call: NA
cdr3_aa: CASKIYLDAAYNEQFF
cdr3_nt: TGTGCCAGCAAAATATACCTAGACGCCGCCTACAATGAGCAGTTCTTC

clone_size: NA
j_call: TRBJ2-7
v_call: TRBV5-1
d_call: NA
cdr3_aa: CASSWGRDTEGEQYF
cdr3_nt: TGCGCCAGCAGCTGGGGCCGGGACACTGAGGGGGAGCAGTACTTC

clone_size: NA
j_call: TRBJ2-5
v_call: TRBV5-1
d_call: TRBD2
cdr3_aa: CASSPGTSGTGGETQYF
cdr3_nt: TGCGCCAGCAGCCCGGGGACTAGCGGGACAGGAGGGGAGACCCAGTACTTC

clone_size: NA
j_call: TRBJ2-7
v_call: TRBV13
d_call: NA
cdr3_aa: CASSPFGGPREQYF
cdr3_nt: TGTGCCAGCAGCCCTTTTGGGGGGCCCAGGGAGCAGTACTTC

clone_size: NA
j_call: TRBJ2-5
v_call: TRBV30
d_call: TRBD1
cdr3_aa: CAWSPGTVAQETQYF
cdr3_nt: TGTGCCTGGAGTCCCGGGACAGTGGCCCAAGAGACCCAGTACTTC

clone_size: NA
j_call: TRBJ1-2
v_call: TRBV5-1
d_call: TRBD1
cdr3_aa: CASSLANRGWGYTF
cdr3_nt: TGCGCCAGCAGCTTGGCGAACAGGGGCTGGGGCTACACCTTC

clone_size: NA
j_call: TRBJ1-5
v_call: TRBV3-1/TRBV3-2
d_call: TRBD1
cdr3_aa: CASSQDVGGLGQPQHF
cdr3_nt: TGTGCCAGCAGCCAAGATGTAGGGGGCTTAGGTCAGCCCCAGCATTTT

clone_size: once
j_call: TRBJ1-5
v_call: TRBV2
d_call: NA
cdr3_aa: CASRKDPYSNQPQHF
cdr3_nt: TGTGCCAGCAGGAAGGATCCTTATAGCAATCAGCCCCAGCATTTT

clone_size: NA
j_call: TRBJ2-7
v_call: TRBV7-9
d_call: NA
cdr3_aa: CASSLDLRRYEQYF
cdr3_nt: TGTGCCAGCAGCTTAGACCTGAGGCGATACGAGCAGTACTTC

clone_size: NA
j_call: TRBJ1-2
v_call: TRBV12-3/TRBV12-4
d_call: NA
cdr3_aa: CASENQVGYGYTF
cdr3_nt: TGTGCCAGCGAAAATCAAGTTGGGTACGGCTACACCTTC

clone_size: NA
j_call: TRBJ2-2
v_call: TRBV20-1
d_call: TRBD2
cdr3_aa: CSASSAGGRAGELFF
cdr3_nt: TGCAGTGCTAGTTCGGCGGGAGGGAGAGCCGGGGAGCTGTTTTTT

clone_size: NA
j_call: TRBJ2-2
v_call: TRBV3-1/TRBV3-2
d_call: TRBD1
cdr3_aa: CASSQGQGAGELFF
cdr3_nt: TGTGCCAGCAGCCAAGGACAGGGCGCCGGGGAGCTGTTTTTT

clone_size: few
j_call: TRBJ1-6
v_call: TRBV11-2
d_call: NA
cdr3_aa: CASSLGSVNNSPLHF
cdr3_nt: TGTGCCAGCAGCTTAGGGTCGGTTAATAATTCACCCCTCCACTTT

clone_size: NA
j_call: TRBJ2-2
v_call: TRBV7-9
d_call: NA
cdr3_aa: CASSPRLRLLNTGELFF
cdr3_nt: TGTGCCAGCAGTCCACGTTTAAGACTCCTGAACACCGGGGAGCTGTTTTTT

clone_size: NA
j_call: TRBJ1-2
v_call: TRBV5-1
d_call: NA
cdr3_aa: CASSSDTYRRELYGYTF
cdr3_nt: TGCGCCAGCAGCTCCGATACATACAGGAGGGAGCTCTATGGCTACACCTTC

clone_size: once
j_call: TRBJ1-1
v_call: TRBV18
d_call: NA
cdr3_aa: CASSQSRGGNTEAFF
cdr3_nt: TGTGCCAGCTCGCAATCCCGAGGGGGGAACACTGAAGCTTTCTTT

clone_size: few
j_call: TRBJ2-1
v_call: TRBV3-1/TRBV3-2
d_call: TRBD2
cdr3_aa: CASSHGTAGGYEQFF
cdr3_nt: TGTGCCAGCAGCCACGGCACCGCGGGGGGGTATGAGCAGTTCTTC

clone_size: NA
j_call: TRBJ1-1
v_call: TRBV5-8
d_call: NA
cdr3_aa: CASSLAVGTEAFF
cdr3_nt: TGTGCCAGCAGCTTGGCCGTAGGGACTGAAGCTTTCTTT

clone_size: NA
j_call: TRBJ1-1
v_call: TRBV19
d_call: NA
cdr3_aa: CASSMDRTNTEAFF
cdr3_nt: TGTGCCAGTAGTATGGACAGAACGAACACTGAAGCTTTCTTT